A single T cell receptor (beta chain) is shown here with its context. Its specific antigen is unknown. The record has no base qualities; no much larger clone is one base away. The data stem from a study of technical replicates of blood from several donors (dated by TCRdb to 2015 to 2018). Libraries were constructed by the immunoSEQ multiplex PCR assay. Imported from immuneACCESS, the table was reduced by TCRdb to in-frame sequences with V and J called. These copies leave out some clones; in studies compared against another copy, an unresolved V gene accounts for under half, and the cause of the remainder is not known. This sample is represented by around 60,000 clones; about 92% of them were singletons. The ten most abundant clones make up about 4.5% of the sample. Reading the germline V gene gives CDR1 SNHLY and CDR2 FYNNEI. Trimming takes 1 base off V and 7 bases off J; junction bases not matched to a gene: 7. The CDR3 covers 17 residues, taking in both the cysteine and the phenylalanine. The kept DNA is CDR3 alone, 51 bases in frame from the first base.

This clonotype was sampled from a human donor in good health. Some clones in this sample may be carry-over from other donors' samples. The chain links TRBV2 with TRBJ2-2; 12 junctional bases match TRBD2. Sequenced: PBMCs. Here is the DNA: TGTGCCAGCAGTGAAGGGGCTAGCGGGGGGGTGTTCGGGGAGCTGTTTTTT. It specifies CASSEGASGGVFGELFF.